This T cell receptor (beta chain) was documented in a study of cytomegalovirus exposure and HLA in healthy donors. This CDR3 spans 12 amino acids. Germline V CDR1 and CDR2: MGHDK, SYGVNS. V lost 2 bases, J lost 8 bases, and 9 bases lay in between. As concerns this clone: The antigen remains undetermined.

Study observations and caveats: Equally common other TCR beta chains were less clonally expanded than HLA-associated ones, a later analysis found. Cytomegalovirus association was listed for 170 or so TCR beta chains.

PCR primers comprised 60 Vbeta and 13 Jbeta primers. Clones were sequenced by immunoSEQ multiplex PCR, and TCRdb holds only the in-frame ones, with some missing. This table holds just over 60,000 clones. The sample was PBMCs. This sequence was found in a man between 25 and 39 years old in good health and CMV-seropositive. This chain uses TRBV25-1 with TRBJ1-1; possible D gene TRBD1, 6 bases. The CDR3 DNA reads as TGTGCCAGCAGTGAAGGGACAAGGGAAGCTTTCTTT. Translated, it gives CASSEGTREAFF.